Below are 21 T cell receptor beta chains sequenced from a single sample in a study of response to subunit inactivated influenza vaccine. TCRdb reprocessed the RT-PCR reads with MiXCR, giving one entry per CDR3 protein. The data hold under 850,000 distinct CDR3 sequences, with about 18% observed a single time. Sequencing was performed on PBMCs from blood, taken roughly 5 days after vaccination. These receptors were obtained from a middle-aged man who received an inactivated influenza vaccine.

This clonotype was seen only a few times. Here the CDR3 reads CASSLSGRAGSRGGYTF. CDR3 DNA sequence: TGTGCCAGCAGTTTATCTGGTCGGGCCGGATCCCGGGGAGGCTACACCTTC. The chain joins TRBV12-3 or TRBV12-4 to TRBJ1-2, with no clear D. Trimming cost V 2 bases and J 8 bases, with 24 bases left between them. The CDR3 is made up of 17 amino acids.

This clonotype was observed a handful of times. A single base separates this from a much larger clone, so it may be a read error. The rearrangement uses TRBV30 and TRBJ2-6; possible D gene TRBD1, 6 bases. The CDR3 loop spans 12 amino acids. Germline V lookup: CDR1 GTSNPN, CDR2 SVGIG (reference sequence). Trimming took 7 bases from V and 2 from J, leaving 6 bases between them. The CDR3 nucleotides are TGTGCCTCAGGGGCTGGGGCCAACGTCCTGACTTTC. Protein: CASGAGANVLTF.

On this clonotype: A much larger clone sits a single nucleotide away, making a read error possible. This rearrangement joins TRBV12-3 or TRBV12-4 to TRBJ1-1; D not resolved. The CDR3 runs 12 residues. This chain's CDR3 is CASSFFGDRAIF. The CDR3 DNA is TGTGCCAGCAGTTTTTTTGGGGATCGCGCTATCTTT.

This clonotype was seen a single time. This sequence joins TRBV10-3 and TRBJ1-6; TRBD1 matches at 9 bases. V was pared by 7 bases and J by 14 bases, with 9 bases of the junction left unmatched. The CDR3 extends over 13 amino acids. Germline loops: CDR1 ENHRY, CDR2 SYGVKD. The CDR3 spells CAINTGGSATLHF. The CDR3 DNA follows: TGTGCCATCAACACAGGGGGCTCAGCAACCCTCCACTTT.

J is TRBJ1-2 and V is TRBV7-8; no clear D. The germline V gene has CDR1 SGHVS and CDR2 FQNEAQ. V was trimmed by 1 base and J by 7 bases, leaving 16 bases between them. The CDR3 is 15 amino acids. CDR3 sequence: CASSLGAGGLGGYTF. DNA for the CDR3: TGTGCCAGCAGCTTAGGTGCTGGCGGGCTTGGTGGCTACACCTTC.

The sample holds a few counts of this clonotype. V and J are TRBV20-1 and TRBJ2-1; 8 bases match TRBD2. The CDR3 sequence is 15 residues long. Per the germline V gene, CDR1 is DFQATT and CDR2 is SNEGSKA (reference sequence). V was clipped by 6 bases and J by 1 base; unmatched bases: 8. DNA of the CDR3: TGCAGTGCGGGGACTAGTCCTCCTTCCTACAATGAGCAGTTCTTC. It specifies CSAGTSPPSYNEQFF.

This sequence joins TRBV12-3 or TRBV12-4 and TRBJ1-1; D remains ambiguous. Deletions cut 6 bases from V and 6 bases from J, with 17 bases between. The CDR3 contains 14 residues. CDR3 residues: CASSLTGRAAEAFF. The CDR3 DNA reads TGTGCCAGCAGCTTGACCGGGAGGGCGGCTGAAGCTTTCTTT.

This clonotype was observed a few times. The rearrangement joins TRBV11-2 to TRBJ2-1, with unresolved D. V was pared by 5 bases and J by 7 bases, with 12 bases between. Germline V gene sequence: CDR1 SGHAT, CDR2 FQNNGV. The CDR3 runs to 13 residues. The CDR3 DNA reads TGTGCCAGCAGCCCTCTGATAGCTAATGAGCAGTTCTTC. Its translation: CASSPLIANEQFF.

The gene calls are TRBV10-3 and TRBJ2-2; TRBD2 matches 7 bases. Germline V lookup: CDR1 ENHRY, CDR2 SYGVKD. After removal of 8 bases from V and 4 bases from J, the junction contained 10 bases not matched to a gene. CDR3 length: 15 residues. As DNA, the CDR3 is TGTGCCATCTCGTACGGGGGAGGGCTCACCGGGGAGCTGTTTTTT. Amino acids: CAISYGGGLTGELFF.

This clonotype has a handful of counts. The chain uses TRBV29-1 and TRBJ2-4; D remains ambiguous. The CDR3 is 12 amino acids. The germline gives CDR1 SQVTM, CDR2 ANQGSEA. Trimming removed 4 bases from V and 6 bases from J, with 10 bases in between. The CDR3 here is CSVVLNGNIQYF. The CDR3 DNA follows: TGCAGCGTTGTTCTCAACGGAAACATTCAGTACTTC. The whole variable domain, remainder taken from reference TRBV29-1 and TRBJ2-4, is SAVISQKPSRDICQRGTSLTIQCQVDSQVTMMFWYRQQPGQSLTLIATANQGSEATYESGFVIDKFPISRPNLTFSTLTVSNMSPEDSSIYLCSVVLNGNIQYFGAGTRLSVL.

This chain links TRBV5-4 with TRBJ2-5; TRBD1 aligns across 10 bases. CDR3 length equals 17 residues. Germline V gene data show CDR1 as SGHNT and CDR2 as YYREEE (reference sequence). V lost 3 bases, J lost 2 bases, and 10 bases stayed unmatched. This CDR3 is CASSSSGTGAVQETQYF. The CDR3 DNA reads TGTGCCAGCAGCTCCTCCGGGACAGGGGCCGTACAAGAGACCCAGTACTTC.

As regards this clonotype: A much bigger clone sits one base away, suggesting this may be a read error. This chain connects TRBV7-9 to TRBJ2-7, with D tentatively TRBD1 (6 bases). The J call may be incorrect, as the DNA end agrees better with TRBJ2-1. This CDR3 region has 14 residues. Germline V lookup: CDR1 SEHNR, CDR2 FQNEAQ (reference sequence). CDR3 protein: CASSLATGRYEQFF. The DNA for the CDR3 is TGTGCCAGCAGCTTAGCTACAGGGCGCTACGAGCAGTTCTTC.

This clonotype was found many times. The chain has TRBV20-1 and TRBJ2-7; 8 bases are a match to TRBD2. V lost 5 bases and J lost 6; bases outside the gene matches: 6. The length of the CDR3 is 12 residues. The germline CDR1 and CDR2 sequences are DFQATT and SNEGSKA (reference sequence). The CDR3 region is CSAAGTRSEQYF. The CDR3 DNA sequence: TGCAGTGCTGCCGGGACTAGGTCCGAGCAGTACTTC.

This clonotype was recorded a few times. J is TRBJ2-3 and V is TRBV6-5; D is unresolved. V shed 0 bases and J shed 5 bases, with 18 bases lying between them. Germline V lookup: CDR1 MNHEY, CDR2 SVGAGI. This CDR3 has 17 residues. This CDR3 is CASSYSISGRFLDTQYF. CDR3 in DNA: TGTGCCAGCAGTTACTCGATCAGTGGCCGGTTTTTAGATACGCAGTATTTT.

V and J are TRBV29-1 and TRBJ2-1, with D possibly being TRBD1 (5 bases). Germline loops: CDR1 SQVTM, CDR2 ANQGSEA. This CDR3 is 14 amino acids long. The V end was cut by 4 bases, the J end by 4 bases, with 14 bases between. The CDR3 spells CSVVIRGYYNEQFF. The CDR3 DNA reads TGCAGCGTTGTCATAAGGGGATATTACAATGAGCAGTTCTTC.

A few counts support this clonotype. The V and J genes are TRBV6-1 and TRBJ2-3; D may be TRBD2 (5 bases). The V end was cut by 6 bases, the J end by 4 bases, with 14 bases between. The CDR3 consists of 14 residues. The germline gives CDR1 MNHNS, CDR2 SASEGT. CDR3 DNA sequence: TGTGCCAGCAGCTCAATCCCCGGGGCAGATACGCAGTATTTT. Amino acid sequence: CASSSIPGADTQYF.

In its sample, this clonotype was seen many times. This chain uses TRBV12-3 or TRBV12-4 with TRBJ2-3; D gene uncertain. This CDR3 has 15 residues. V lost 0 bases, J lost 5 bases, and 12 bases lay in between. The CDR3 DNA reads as TGTGCCAGCAGTTTAGCGCCATCCCCGTTAGATACGCAGTATTTT. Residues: CASSLAPSPLDTQYF.

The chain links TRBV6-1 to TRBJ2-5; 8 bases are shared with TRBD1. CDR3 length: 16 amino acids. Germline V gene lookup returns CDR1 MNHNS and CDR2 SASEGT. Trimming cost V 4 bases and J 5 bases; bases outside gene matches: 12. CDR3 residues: CASSVAYQGARETQYF. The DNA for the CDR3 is TGTGCCAGCAGTGTGGCCTATCAGGGGGCGCGGGAGACCCAGTACTTC.

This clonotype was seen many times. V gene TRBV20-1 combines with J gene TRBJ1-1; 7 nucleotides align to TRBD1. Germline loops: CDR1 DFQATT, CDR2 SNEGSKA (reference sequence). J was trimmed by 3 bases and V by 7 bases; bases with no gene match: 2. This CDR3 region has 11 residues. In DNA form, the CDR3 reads TGCAGTGGGCAGGGGGACACTGAAGCTTTCTTT. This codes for CSGQGDTEAFF.

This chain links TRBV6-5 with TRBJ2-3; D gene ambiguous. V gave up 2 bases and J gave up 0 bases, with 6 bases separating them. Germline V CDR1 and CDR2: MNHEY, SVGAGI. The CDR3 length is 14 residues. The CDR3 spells CASSYLPSTDTQYF. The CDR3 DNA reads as TGTGCCAGCAGTTACCTACCGAGCACAGATACGCAGTATTTT.

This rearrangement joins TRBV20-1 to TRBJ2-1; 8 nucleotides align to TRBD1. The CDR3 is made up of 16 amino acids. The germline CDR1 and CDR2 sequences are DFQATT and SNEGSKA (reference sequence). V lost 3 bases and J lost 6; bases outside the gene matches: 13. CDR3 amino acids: CSARDQGAPRGNEQFF. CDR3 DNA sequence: TGCAGTGCTAGGGATCAGGGGGCTCCAAGAGGCAATGAGCAGTTCTTC.